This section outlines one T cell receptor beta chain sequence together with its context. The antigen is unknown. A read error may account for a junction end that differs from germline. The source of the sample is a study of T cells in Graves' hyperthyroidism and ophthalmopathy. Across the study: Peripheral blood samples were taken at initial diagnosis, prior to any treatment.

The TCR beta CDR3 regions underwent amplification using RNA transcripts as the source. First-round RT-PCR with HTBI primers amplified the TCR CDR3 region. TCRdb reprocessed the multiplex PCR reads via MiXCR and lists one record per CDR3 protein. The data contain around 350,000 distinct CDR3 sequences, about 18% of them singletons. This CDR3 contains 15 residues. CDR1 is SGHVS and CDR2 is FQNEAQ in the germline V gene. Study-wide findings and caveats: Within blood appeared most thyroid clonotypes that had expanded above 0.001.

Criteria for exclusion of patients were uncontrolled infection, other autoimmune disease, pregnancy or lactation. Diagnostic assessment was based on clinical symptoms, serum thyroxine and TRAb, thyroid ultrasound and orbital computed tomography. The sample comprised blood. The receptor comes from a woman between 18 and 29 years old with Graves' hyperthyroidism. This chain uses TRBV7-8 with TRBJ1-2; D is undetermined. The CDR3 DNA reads TGTGCCAGCAGCGTCAGACGGGAGTGGAACTATGGTTACACCTTC. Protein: CASSVRREWNYGYTF.